Listed below are T cell receptor beta chains from one sample, sequenced in a study of preoperative IRX-2 immunotherapy in early breast cancer. The method was immunoSEQ multiplex PCR; TCRdb's version includes in-frame clones alone and lacks a portion of them. The table includes tens of thousands of clones, roughly 77% detected once. Sequencing used lymph node tissue, obtained after IRX-2 immunotherapy. The receptor source for this set is a human donor with breast cancer. Both conserved end residues are part of each CDR3. The D gene is left open where the match is weak. For some rows the clone size is stated as once, few or many, or as a class when expanded; others skip it.

>TRBJ2-5|TRBD2|TRBV30|NA
CAWRFSGGMIETQYF
TGTGCCTGGCGTTTTAGCGGGGGAATGATAGAGACCCAGTACTTC
>TRBJ2-7|TRBD1|TRBV15|NA
CATSREDREDEQYF
TGTGCCACCAGCAGGGAGGACAGGGAGGACGAGCAGTACTTC
>TRBJ1-1|NA|TRBV14|once
CASSQDIGVTEAFF
TGTGCCAGCAGCCAAGATATAGGGGTCACTGAAGCTTTCTTT
>TRBJ2-6|TRBD1|TRBV15|NA
CATSRDMDTRDSLSGANVLTF
TGTGCCACCAGCAGAGATATGGACACCCGGGACAGTCTCTCTGGGGCCAACGTCCTGACTTTC
>TRBJ1-4|TRBD1|TRBV11-1|NA
CASSSGTGDSHEKLFF
TGTGCCAGCAGCTCGGGGACAGGAGACAGTCATGAAAAACTGTTTTTT
>TRBJ1-5|NA|TRBV16|NA
CASSTEGRLNQPQHF
TGTGCCAGCAGCACGGAGGGAAGGCTAAATCAGCCCCAGCATTTT
>TRBJ1-1|NA|TRBV19|NA
CASSSSQVTEAFF
TGTGCCAGTAGTAGTTCTCAGGTGACTGAAGCTTTCTTT
>TRBJ2-2|NA|TRBV29-1|NA
CSVGGLYGSSNTGELFF
TGCAGCGTTGGGGGGCTATACGGGTCTTCGAACACCGGGGAGCTGTTTTTT
>TRBJ1-4|TRBD1|TRBV19|NA
CASSMTGVAEKLFF
TGTGCCAGTAGTATGACAGGGGTAGCGGAGAAACTGTTTTTT
>TRBJ1-2|NA|TRBV29-1|NA
CSDLTVNYGYTF
TGCAGCGACCTAACAGTTAACTATGGCTACACCTTC
>TRBJ1-3|NA|TRBV10-3|few
CATEEGFRGGNTIYF
TGTGCCACCGAGGAGGGATTCCGAGGGGGAAACACCATATATTTT